The 9 T cell receptor beta chains presented below share a single source sample, sequenced in a study of PD-L1 blockade in urothelial cancer. The protocol was immunoSEQ multiplex PCR, while the TCRdb copy is restricted to in-frame clones and leaves out a portion. Here the sample spans about 69,000 clones, roughly 89% being singletons. The specimen was PBMCs, collected around atezolizumab (anti-PD-L1) treatment. The receptors originated from a man in his sixties with urothelial cancer.

V is TRBV5-6 and J is TRBJ2-3; D is ambiguous. The CDR3 sequence is 12 residues long. Germline V CDR1 and CDR2: SGHDT, YYEEEE. The V end lost 4 bases, the J end lost 4 bases, and 7 bases lay between the germline ends. CDR3 residues: CASSRQADTQYF. CDR3 nucleotides: TGTGCCAGCAGCAGGCAGGCAGATACGCAGTATTTT.

This chain links TRBV28 with TRBJ2-5, with D perhaps TRBD1 (6 bases). Germline V gene lookup returns CDR1 MDHEN and CDR2 SYDVKM. V lost 1 base to trimming and J lost 3 bases, with 12 bases between them. The length of the CDR3 is 15 residues. For the CDR3, the DNA is TGTGCCAGCAGTTTATTGCCCCCAGGGGAAGAGACCCAGTACTTC. Residues: CASSLLPPGEETQYF.

The chain employs TRBV9 and TRBJ2-7; TRBD1 agrees at 8 bases. Germline V gives CDR1 SGDLS, CDR2 YYNGEE. The V and J ends lost 3 bases and 3 bases, in that order; junction bases with no gene match: 8. This CDR3 is 15 amino acids long. The CDR3 here is CASSAGQGRGYEQYF. CDR3 sequence (DNA): TGTGCCAGCAGCGCTGGACAGGGTCGGGGCTACGAGCAGTACTTC.

The chain joins TRBV9 to TRBJ2-4; 7 bases line up with TRBD1. The CDR3 runs 17 residues. After removal of 0 bases from V and 1 base from J, the junction contained 7 bases not matched to a gene. Germline CDR1 is SGDLS and CDR2 is YYNGEE. In DNA, the CDR3 is TGTGCCAGCAGCGTAGGCGAGGGGGCGCGGGCCAAAAACATTCAGTACTTC. Its translation is CASSVGEGARAKNIQYF.

The chain carries TRBV7-9 and TRBJ1-4, with 9 bases identical to TRBD1. The CDR3 runs to 16 residues. The ends lost 3 bases at V and 6 bases at J; junction bases unmatched: 8. From germline, CDR1 is SEHNR and CDR2 FQNEAQ (reference sequence). The CDR3 spells CASSFGMGQGDEKLFF. CDR3 in DNA: TGTGCCAGCAGCTTCGGGATGGGACAGGGTGATGAAAAACTGTTTTTT.

This clone has just one count. The CDR3 DNA follows: TGTGCCAGCAGTTACTCGGTGGGGGGGGAGAACACTGAAGCTTTCTTT. This encodes CASSYSVGGENTEAFF. The chain recombines TRBV6-6 with TRBJ1-1, with D possibly matching TRBD1 (5 bases). The CDR3 is 16 residues long. V gave up 0 bases and J gave up 1 base, with 12 bases separating them. CDR1 and CDR2 (germline): MNHNY, SVGAGI (reference sequence).

The CDR3 sequence: CASMRGSYNEQFF. CDR3 DNA: TGTGCCAGTATGCGGGGTTCCTACAATGAGCAGTTCTTC. V and J are TRBV19 and TRBJ2-1; maybe TRBD2 (6 bases). Trimming removed 7 bases from V and 1 base from J, with 8 bases in between. Germline V gene sequence: CDR1 LNHDA, CDR2 SQIVND (reference sequence). This CDR3 spans 13 amino acids.

The rearrangement joins TRBV5-1 to TRBJ2-7; 13 bases map to TRBD2. The CDR3 length is 16 residues. Per germline, CDR1 SGHRS and CDR2 YFSETQ. The ends lost 4 bases at V and 0 bases at J; junction bases unmatched: 4. CDR3 nucleotide sequence: TGCGCCAGCAGCGAGACTAGCGGGGGGCTCTCCTACGAGCAGTACTTC. This gives the protein CASSETSGGLSYEQYF.

The chain uses TRBV7-9 and TRBJ2-7, with 7 bases that match TRBD1. From germline, CDR1 is SEHNR and CDR2 FQNEAQ (reference sequence). CDR3 length: 12 amino acids. V gave up 3 bases and J gave up 7 bases; unmatched junction bases: 3. The DNA for the CDR3 is TGTGCCAGCAGCTTGGGACAGAGAGAGCAGTACTTC. This codes for CASSLGQREQYF.